This T cell receptor (beta chain) was obtained from a study of cytomegalovirus exposure and HLA in healthy donors. Points from the study as a whole: Another analysis was done later, and it associated 17,000 or so TCR beta sequences with HLA alleles at 0.05 false discovery rate. Later analysis demonstrated an association between a missense DCLRE1C variant and TCR beta V- and J-gene trimming. In vitro confirmation showed three CMV-associated chains to be CMV antigen specific.

This PCR relied on a set of 60 Vbeta primers and 13 Jbeta primers. Authors' methods: In a later analysis, of 70 million to 85 million unique beta chains, about 12 million appeared in at least two donors. The table came from immunoSEQ multiplex PCR; TCRdb's copy has only in-frame clones and leaves some out. Clonal size and the V and J genes are those of that table, whereas D and trimming came from the DNA. The sample has some 95,000 clones; roughly 77% are singletons. The germline gives CDR1 SGHTA, CDR2 FQGNSA. The CDR3 spans 13 residues. V was shortened by 4 bases and J by 5 bases, with 9 bases between the two germline ends. Of note for this clone: Its antigen is not identified.

This TCR was sampled from a man aged 25 to 45 in good health and CMV-seronegative. This rearrangement joins TRBV7-2 to TRBJ1-5, with D maybe TRBD1 (5 bases). Sequencing was performed on PBMCs. CDR3 residues: CASSSDTDQPQHF. The CDR3 DNA sequence: TGTGCCAGCAGCTCGGACACCGATCAGCCCCAGCATTTT. The full variable domain, completed using reference TRBV7-2 and TRBJ1-5, is GAGVSQSPSNKVTEKGKDVELRCDPISGHTALYWYRQSLGQGLEFLIYFQGNSAPDKSGLPSDRFSAERTGGSVSTLTIQRTQQEDSAVYLCASSSDTDQPQHFGDGTRLSIL.